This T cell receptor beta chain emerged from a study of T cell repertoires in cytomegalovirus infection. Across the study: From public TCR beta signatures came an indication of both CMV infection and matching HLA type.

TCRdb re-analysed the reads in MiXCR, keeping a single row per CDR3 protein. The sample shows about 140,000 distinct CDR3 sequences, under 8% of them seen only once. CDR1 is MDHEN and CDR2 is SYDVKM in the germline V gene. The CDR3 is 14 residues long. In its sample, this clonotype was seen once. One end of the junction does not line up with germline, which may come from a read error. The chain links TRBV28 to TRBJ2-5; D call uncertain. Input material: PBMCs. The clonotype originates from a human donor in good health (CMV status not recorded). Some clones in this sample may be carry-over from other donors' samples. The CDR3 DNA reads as TGTGCCCGCAGCCTTCTGGGGTCCCAAGAGACCCAGTACTTC. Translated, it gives CARSLLGSQETQYF.